This T cell receptor beta chain is drawn from a study of T cell responses to AZD1222 COVID-19 vaccine. V lost 2 bases and J lost 8, with 12 bases in between. The CDR3 contains 14 residues. Germline V gene sequence: CDR1 KGHSH, CDR2 LQKENI. Assay used: immunoSEQ multiplex PCR; TCRdb lists only in-frame clones, some missing. The profile shows around 100,000 clones, 70% to 90% of them singletons. Material: peripheral blood, obtained 28 days after the second AZD1222 dose. The chain combines TRBV18 with TRBJ1-4, with D unclear. This receptor was taken from an adult who received the AZD1222 COVID-19 vaccine. CDR3 sequence: CASSPNSLEEKLFF. CDR3 coding DNA: TGTGCCAGCTCACCAAACAGTCTAGAGGAAAAACTGTTTTTT.